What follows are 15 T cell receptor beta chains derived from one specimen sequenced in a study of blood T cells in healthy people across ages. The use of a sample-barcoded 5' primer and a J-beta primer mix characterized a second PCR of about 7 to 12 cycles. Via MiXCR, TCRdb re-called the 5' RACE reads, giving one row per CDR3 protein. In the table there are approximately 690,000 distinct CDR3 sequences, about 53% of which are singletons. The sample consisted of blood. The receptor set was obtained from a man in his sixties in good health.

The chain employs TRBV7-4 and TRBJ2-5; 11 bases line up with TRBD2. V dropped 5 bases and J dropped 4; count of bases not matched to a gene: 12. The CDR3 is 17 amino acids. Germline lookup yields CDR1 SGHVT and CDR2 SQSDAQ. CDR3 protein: CASSKRTGLAEGETQYF. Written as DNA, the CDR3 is TGTGCCAGCAGCAAGCGAACGGGACTAGCGGAAGGAGAGACCCAGTACTTC.

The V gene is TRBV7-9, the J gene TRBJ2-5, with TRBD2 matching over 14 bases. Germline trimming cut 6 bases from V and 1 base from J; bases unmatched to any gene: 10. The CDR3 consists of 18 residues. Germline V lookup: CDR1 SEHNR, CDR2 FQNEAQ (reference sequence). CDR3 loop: CASRTGLAGAASQETQYF. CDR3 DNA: TGTGCCAGCAGAACGGGACTAGCGGGGGCCGCCTCCCAAGAGACCCAGTACTTC. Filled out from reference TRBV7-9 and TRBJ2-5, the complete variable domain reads DTGVSQNPRHKITKRGQNVTFRCDPISEHNRLYWYRQTLGQGPEFLTYFQNEAQLEKSRLLSDRFSAERPKGSFSTLEIQRTEQGDSAMYLCASRTGLAGAASQETQYFGPGTRLLVL.

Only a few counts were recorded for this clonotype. The CDR3 reads CATSVDRGNEQFF. As DNA, the CDR3 is TGTGCCACCAGTGTAGACAGGGGCAATGAGCAGTTCTTC. The chain couples TRBV24-1 to TRBJ2-1, with 8 bases matching TRBD1. V lost 5 bases to trimming and J lost 6 bases; unmatched junction nucleotides: 2. Germline lookup yields CDR1 KGHDR and CDR2 SFDVKD. This CDR3 spans 13 amino acids.

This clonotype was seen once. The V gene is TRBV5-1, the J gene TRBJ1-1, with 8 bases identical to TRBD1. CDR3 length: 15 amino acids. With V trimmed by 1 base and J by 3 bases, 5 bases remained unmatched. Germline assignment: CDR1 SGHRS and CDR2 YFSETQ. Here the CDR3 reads CASSLSPGGYTEAFF. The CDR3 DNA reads TGCGCCAGCAGCTTGAGTCCAGGGGGCTACACTGAAGCTTTCTTT.

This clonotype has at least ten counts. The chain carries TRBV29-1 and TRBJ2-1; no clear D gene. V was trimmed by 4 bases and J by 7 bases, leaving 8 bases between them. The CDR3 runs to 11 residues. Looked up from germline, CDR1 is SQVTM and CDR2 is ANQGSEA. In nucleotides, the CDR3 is TGCAGCGTTGTTTTTGCGAATGAGCAGTTCTTC. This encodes CSVVFANEQFF.

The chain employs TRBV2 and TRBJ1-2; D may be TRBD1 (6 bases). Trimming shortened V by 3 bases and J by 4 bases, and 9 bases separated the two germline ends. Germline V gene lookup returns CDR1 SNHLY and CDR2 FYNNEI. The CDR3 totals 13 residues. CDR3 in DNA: TGTGCCAGCAGTGAGGGCAGGGGCTATGGCTACACCTTC. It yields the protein CASSEGRGYGYTF.

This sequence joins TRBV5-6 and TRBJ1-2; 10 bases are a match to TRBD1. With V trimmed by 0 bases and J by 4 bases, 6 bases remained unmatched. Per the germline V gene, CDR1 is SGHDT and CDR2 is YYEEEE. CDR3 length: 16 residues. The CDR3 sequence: CASSLGQGARGYGYTF. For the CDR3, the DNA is TGTGCCAGCAGCTTGGGACAGGGGGCCAGGGGCTATGGCTACACCTTC. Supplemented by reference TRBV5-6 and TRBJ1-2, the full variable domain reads DAGVTQSPTHLIKTRGQQVTLRCSPKSGHDTVSWYQQALGQGPQFIFQYYEEEERQRGNFPDRFSGHQFPNYSSELNVNALLLGDSALYLCASSLGQGARGYGYTFGSGTRLTVV.

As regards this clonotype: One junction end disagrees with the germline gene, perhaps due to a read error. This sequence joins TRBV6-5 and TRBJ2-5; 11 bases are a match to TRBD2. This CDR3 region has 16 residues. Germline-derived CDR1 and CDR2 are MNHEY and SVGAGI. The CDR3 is CASSYSLAGGQEAQYF. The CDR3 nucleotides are TGTGCCAGCAGTTACTCGCTAGCGGGGGGACAAGAGGCCCAGTACTTC.

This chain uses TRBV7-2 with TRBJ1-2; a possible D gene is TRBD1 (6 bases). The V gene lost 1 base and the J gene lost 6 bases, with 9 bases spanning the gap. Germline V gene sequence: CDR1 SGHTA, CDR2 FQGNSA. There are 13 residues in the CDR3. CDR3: CASSLDPGDGYTF. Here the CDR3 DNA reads TGTGCCAGCAGCTTAGATCCAGGGGATGGCTACACCTTC.

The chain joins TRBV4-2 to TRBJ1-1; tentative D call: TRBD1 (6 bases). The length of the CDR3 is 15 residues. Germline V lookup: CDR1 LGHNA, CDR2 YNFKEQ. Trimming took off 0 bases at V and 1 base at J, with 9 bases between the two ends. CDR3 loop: CASSQDGGPNTEAFF. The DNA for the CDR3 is TGTGCCAGCAGCCAAGACGGGGGGCCGAACACTGAAGCTTTCTTT.

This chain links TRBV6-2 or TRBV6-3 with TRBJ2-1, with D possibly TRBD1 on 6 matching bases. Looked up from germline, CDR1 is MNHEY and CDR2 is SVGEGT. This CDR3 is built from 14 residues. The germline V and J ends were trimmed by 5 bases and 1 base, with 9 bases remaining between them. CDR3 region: CASSQQGSYNEQFF. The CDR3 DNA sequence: TGTGCCAGCAGTCAACAGGGTTCCTACAATGAGCAGTTCTTC.

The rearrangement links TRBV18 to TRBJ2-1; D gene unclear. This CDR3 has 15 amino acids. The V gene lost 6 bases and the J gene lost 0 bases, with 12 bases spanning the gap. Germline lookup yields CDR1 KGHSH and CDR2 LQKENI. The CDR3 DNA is TGTGCCAGCTCGGCAGAGTTAAGCTCCTACAATGAGCAGTTCTTC. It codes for CASSAELSSYNEQFF.

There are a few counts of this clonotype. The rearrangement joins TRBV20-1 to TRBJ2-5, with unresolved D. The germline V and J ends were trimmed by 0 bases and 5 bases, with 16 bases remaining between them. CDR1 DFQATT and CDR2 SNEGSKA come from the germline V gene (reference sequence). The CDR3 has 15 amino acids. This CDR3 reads CSARDRRLPSETQYF. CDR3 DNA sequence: TGCAGTGCTAGAGATCGGAGACTTCCCAGCGAGACCCAGTACTTC.

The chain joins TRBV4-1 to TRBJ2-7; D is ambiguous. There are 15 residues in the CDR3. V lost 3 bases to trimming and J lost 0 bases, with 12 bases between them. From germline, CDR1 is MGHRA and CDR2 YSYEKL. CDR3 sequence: CASSQSTMSSYEQYF. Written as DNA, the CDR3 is TGCGCCAGCAGCCAGTCGACCATGAGCTCCTACGAGCAGTACTTC.

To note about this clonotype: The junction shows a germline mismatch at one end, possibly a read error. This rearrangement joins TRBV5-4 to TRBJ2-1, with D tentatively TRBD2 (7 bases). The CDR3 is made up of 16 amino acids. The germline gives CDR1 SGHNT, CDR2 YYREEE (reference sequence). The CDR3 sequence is CASRLGGQGSYNEQFF. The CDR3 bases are TGTGCCAGCAGGTTGGGGGGGCAGGGGTCCTACAATGAGCAGTTCTTC. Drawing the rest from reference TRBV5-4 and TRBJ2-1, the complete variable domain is ETGVTQSPTHLIKTRGQQVTLRCSSQSGHNTVSWYQQALGQGPQFIFQYYREEENGRGNFPPRFSGLQFPNYSSELNVNALELDDSALYLCASRLGGQGSYNEQFFGPGTRLTVL.